The next 21 T cell receptor beta chains were all read from a single sample in a study of cytomegalovirus exposure and HLA in healthy donors. Amplification used 60 Vbeta primers and 13 Jbeta primers. The repertoire was sequenced with immunoSEQ multiplex PCR; TCRdb's copy has only in-frame clones and lacks some. The top ten clones hold 1.5% to 2% of a sample with about 140,000 clones, 70% of them seen once. The specimen sequenced was PBMCs. These receptors all come from a young woman in good health and CMV-seronegative.

The V call is TRBV9, the J call TRBJ2-1; 7 bases are a match to TRBD1. Per germline, CDR1 SGDLS and CDR2 YYNGEE. V was pared by 3 bases and J by 5 bases, with 8 bases of the junction left unmatched. The CDR3 totals 15 residues. The CDR3 nucleotides read TGTGCCAGCAGCGAGAGACAGGGCCCTAACAATGAGCAGTTCTTC. It codes for CASSERQGPNNEQFF.

This rearrangement joins TRBV4-1 to TRBJ2-2; possibly TRBD1 for D (5 bases). V was shortened by 3 bases and J by 4 bases, with 15 bases between the two germline ends. Germline V lookup: CDR1 MGHRA, CDR2 YSYEKL. The CDR3 runs 16 residues. The CDR3 protein is CASSHPVQDPTGELFF. The DNA of the CDR3 is TGCGCCAGCAGCCACCCTGTACAGGATCCCACCGGGGAGCTGTTTTTT.

This clone was seen only a few times. V gene TRBV7-3 combines with J gene TRBJ1-1; D not resolved. Trimming cost V 3 bases and J 3 bases, with 8 bases left between them. This CDR3 has 13 amino acids. Germline loops: CDR1 SGHTA, CDR2 FQGTGA. The CDR3 reads CASSFERDTEAFF. CDR3 DNA sequence: TGTGCCAGCAGCTTTGAGAGGGACACTGAAGCTTTCTTT.

This sequence joins TRBV5-1 and TRBJ2-3, with TRBD2 matching 9 bases. Germline-derived CDR1 and CDR2 are SGHRS and YFSETQ. V lost 2 bases to trimming and J lost 1 base; unmatched junction nucleotides: 2. This CDR3 comprises 15 residues. The CDR3 spells CASSFSGGGTDTQYF. The CDR3 bases are TGCGCCAGCAGCTTTAGCGGGGGCGGCACAGATACGCAGTATTTT.

This chain links TRBV4-1 with TRBJ2-2, with 7 bases identical to TRBD2. Germline V CDR1 and CDR2: MGHRA, YSYEKL. The CDR3 loop spans 16 amino acids. The V and J ends lost 1 base and 5 bases, in that order; junction bases with no gene match: 7. The CDR3 region is CASSQVGLGLTGELFF. CDR3 nucleotide sequence: TGCGCCAGCAGCCAAGTAGGACTAGGGTTAACCGGGGAGCTGTTTTTT.

The rearrangement joins TRBV7-9 to TRBJ1-2; no reliable D call. CDR3 length equals 14 residues. Trimming cost V 4 bases and J 1 base, with 10 bases left between them. CDR1 is SEHNR, CDR2 FQNEAQ, per germline (reference sequence). The CDR3 loop is CASSSNNINYGYTF. The CDR3 nucleotides are TGTGCCAGCAGCTCCAATAACATTAACTATGGCTACACCTTC.

The chain carries TRBV11-2 and TRBJ2-3, with 11 bases fitting TRBD2. There are 16 residues in the CDR3. V dropped 4 bases and J dropped 1; count of bases not matched to a gene: 4. CDR1 is SGHAT and CDR2 is FQNNGV in the germline V gene. CDR3 loop: CASSSLGLAGTDTQYF. The CDR3 DNA reads as TGTGCCAGCAGCTCTTTGGGACTAGCGGGCACAGATACGCAGTATTTT.

The chain recombines TRBV7-3 with TRBJ2-1; the match to TRBD2 covers 14 bases. This CDR3 is 15 amino acids long. CDR1 SGHTA and CDR2 FQGTGA come from the germline V gene. V gave up 4 bases and J gave up 8 bases; unmatched junction bases: 4. The CDR3 sequence: CASSSGLAGDHEQFF. The CDR3 DNA follows: TGTGCCAGCAGCTCGGGACTAGCGGGAGATCATGAGCAGTTCTTC.

This clone was seen once. V and J are TRBV2 and TRBJ1-5; D may be TRBD1 (6 bases). CDR1 is SNHLY, CDR2 FYNNEI, per germline. With 7 bases removed from V and 4 bases from J, the gap between germline ends came to 11 bases. This CDR3 contains 13 residues. The CDR3: CASTRGGNQPQHF. DNA of the CDR3: TGTGCCAGCACCAGGGGCGGTAATCAGCCCCAGCATTTT.

J is TRBJ1-3 and V is TRBV4-1; no reliable D call. This CDR3 region has 16 residues. V was shortened by 4 bases and J by 0 bases, with 13 bases between the two germline ends. CDR1 is MGHRA and CDR2 is YSYEKL in the germline V gene. This CDR3 reads CASSPGRAYSGNTIYF. The CDR3 nucleotides read TGCGCCAGCAGCCCGGGGAGGGCCTACTCTGGAAACACCATATATTTT.

The J gene is TRBJ1-3, the V gene TRBV18; D gene unclear. The germline V gene has CDR1 KGHSH and CDR2 LQKENI. V was cut by 6 bases and J by 1 base, with 13 bases left in between. The CDR3 runs to 15 residues. CDR3 amino acids: CASSQEQYSGNTIYF. The CDR3 region has the DNA TGTGCCAGCTCTCAGGAACAGTATTCTGGAAACACCATATATTTT.

This clone was counted between two and nine times. This chain connects TRBV6-4 to TRBJ2-7; TRBD1 aligns across 7 bases. The CDR3 extends over 15 amino acids. The V gene's germline CDR1 is MRHNA and CDR2 SNTAGT. Trimming removed 0 bases from V and 0 bases from J; junction bases left unmatched: 2. The CDR3 spells CASSDSGDSSYEQYF. The DNA of the CDR3 is TGTGCCAGCAGTGACTCGGGGGACAGCTCCTACGAGCAGTACTTC.

This chain links TRBV6-1 with TRBJ2-3; 11 bases align to TRBD2. V was pared by 0 bases and J by 3 bases, with 11 bases of the junction left unmatched. The CDR3 has 19 amino acids. The germline gives CDR1 MNHNS, CDR2 SASEGT. CDR3 sequence (DNA): TGTGCCAGCAGTGAAGCGGCTATCACTAGCGGGAGAGGGACAGATACGCAGTATTTT. Residues: CASSEAAITSGRGTDTQYF.

The chain couples TRBV19 to TRBJ2-1; 13 bases are a match to TRBD2. The CDR3 is 16 residues long. Trimming at V came to 3 bases and at J to 5 bases, leaving 4 bases not matched to a gene. Germline V CDR1 and CDR2: LNHDA, SQIVND (reference sequence). CDR3: CASSILGLAGDNEQFF. In DNA, the CDR3 is TGTGCCAGTAGTATCTTAGGACTAGCGGGAGACAATGAGCAGTTCTTC.

Worth noting for this clone: The sample has other DNA sequences that encode this CDR3 too. The genes are TRBV19 and TRBJ2-5; perhaps TRBD1 as D (5 bases). Looked up from germline, CDR1 is LNHDA and CDR2 is SQIVND (reference sequence). The V end was cut by 5 bases, the J end by 2 bases, with 9 bases between. The CDR3 length is 13 residues. CDR3 sequence: CASSPRQQETQYF. The DNA of the CDR3 is TGTGCCAGTAGTCCGAGACAGCAAGAGACCCAGTACTTC.

This chain joins TRBV10-1 and TRBJ2-2; 8 bases line up with TRBD2. V gave up 3 bases and J gave up 2 bases; unmatched junction bases: 5. This CDR3 has 16 amino acids. Germline lookup yields CDR1 WNHNN and CDR2 SYGVQD (reference sequence). The CDR3 loop reads CASSDSREGNTGELFF. For the CDR3, the DNA is TGCGCCAGCAGTGATTCCCGGGAGGGAAACACCGGGGAGCTGTTTTTT.

The chain joins TRBV6-4 to TRBJ2-1, with no clear D. The CDR3 length is 13 residues. The V and J ends lost 8 bases and 0 bases respectively, with 8 bases between them. The V gene's germline CDR1 is MRHNA and CDR2 SNTAGT. The CDR3 DNA is TGTGCCAGCTCCCAGGACTCCTACAATGAGCAGTTCTTC. Translating gives CASSQDSYNEQFF.

The V and J genes are TRBV30 and TRBJ1-5; 7 nucleotides align to TRBD1. The CDR3 is 14 amino acids. CDR1 is GTSNPN and CDR2 is SVGIG in the germline V gene (reference sequence). V gave up 5 bases and J gave up 7 bases; unmatched junction bases: 11. The CDR3 region is CAWSPRQGNQPQHF. For the CDR3, the DNA is TGTGCCTGGTCCCCAAGACAGGGAAACCAGCCCCAGCATTTT.

Only a few counts were recorded for this clone. This chain links TRBV18 with TRBJ2-3; 8 bases are shared with TRBD1. CDR3 length equals 17 residues. Germline V lookup: CDR1 KGHSH, CDR2 LQKENI. With 2 bases clipped from V and 2 bases from J, the junction kept 9 bases outside the gene matches. CDR3 in DNA: TGTGCCAGCTCACCAGGTGCGGGGACAGGATCCACAGATACGCAGTATTTT. This sequence encodes CASSPGAGTGSTDTQYF.

The chain is built from TRBV6-1 and TRBJ2-2, with D possibly matching TRBD1 (5 bases). The end of the DNA is better explained by TRBJ1-3, so the J call may be wrong. The length of the CDR3 is 18 residues. CDR1 MNHNS and CDR2 SASEGT come from the germline V gene. CDR3 sequence: CASSELNPGIGSGNTIYF. The DNA for the CDR3 is TGTGCCAGCAGTGAACTAAATCCAGGGATAGGATCTGGAAACACCATATATTTT.

The table lists this clone with a few counts. V gene TRBV28 combines with J gene TRBJ2-2, with TRBD1 identical over 11 bases. Germline V gives CDR1 MDHEN, CDR2 SYDVKM. The V segment lost 6 bases and the J segment 8 bases; nucleotides outside the gene matches: 8. This CDR3 contains 15 residues. The CDR3 protein is CASRTGTGGSGELFF. The DNA for the CDR3 is TGTGCCAGCAGGACCGGGACAGGGGGGTCTGGGGAGCTGTTTTTT.